Sequencing of this TCR beta chain was carried out in a study of blood T cell repertoires in COVID-19. Study overall: Material from acute and convalescent COVID-19 was sourced from the United States, Italy and Spain. T cells, B-cell-depleted T cells, or PBMCs supplied cDNA or gDNA.

Authors' data handling: Reference gene primer amplification gave nucleated cell count estimates. Sequenced by immunoSEQ multiplex PCR; TCRdb stores in-frame clones only, minus some. V and J calls and clone size are copied from that table; D and trimming were computed from the DNA. The sample lists about 100,000 clones, 90% seen once, with 1.7% in the top ten. There are 23 residues in the CDR3. The V end lost 0 bases, the J end lost 2 bases, and 33 bases lay between the germline ends. CDR1 LGHDT and CDR2 YNNKEL come from the germline V gene (reference sequence). The chain recombines TRBV3-1 (or the pseudogene TRBV3-2) with TRBJ2-3, with D hard to call. The receptor was derived from a man in his sixties with acute or convalescent COVID-19. The sequencing sample was made of peripheral blood. The DNA for the CDR3 is TGTGCCAGCAGCCAAGAAGATGCGGTTGTCCTTCACCCCCCTTCCCAAGCCACAGATACGCAGTATTTT. It codes for CASSQEDAVVLHPPSQATDTQYF.